One sample yielded the 6 T cell receptor beta chains listed below, sequenced in a study of cytomegalovirus exposure and HLA in healthy donors. The PCR was carried out with 60 Vbeta primers and 13 Jbeta primers. Measured with immunoSEQ multiplex PCR; TCRdb has only the in-frame clones, and not every one. Of 60,000 to 75,000 clones detected, 60% to 75% appear once; the ten largest clones hold approximately 12%. The sequenced sample consisted of PBMCs. The receptors originated from a woman aged 55-70 years in good health and CMV-seropositive.

Notes on this clone: Since no conserved phenylalanine or tryptophan closes the CDR3, a read error is the likely cause. The V and J genes are TRBV5-1 and TRBJ1-2; 8 bases line up with TRBD1. CDR3 length: 14 residues. The germline V gene encodes CDR1 SGHRS and CDR2 YFSETQ. Germline trimming cut 4 bases from V and 8 bases from J; bases unmatched to any gene: 10. CDR3 coding DNA: TGCGCCAGCAGCACTGGACAGGGTGGAGAGGGCTACACCGTC. Translated, it gives CASSTGQGGEGYTV.

The chain has TRBV30 and TRBJ1-3; TRBD1 might be the D (6 bases). This CDR3 is 13 amino acids long. The V and J ends lost 3 bases and 2 bases respectively, with 8 bases between them. CDR1 and CDR2 from the germline V gene are GTSNPN and SVGIG (reference sequence). DNA of the CDR3: TGTGCCTGGAGGCCAGGGGCTGGAAACACCATATATTTT. Amino acids: CAWRPGAGNTIYF.

This clone was seen more than once but under ten times. This chain joins TRBV28 and TRBJ1-1; 7 bases map to TRBD1. The CDR3 spans 14 residues. CDR1 is MDHEN and CDR2 is SYDVKM in the germline V gene. J gave up 1 base and V 7 bases, and 6 bases lay outside the gene matches. The CDR3 reads CASTAGQKNTEAFF. The CDR3, as DNA: TGTGCCAGCACGGCGGGACAGAAGAACACTGAAGCTTTCTTT.

The V and J genes are TRBV11-2 and TRBJ2-7; 7 bases match TRBD1. Per the germline V gene, CDR1 is SGHAT and CDR2 is FQNNGV. The ends lost 5 bases at V and 3 bases at J; junction bases unmatched: 7. This CDR3 contains 14 residues. DNA for the CDR3: TGTGCCAGCAGCGTTCCGGGACAGAACTACGAGCAGTACTTC. The encoded protein is CASSVPGQNYEQYF.

This clone has just one count. This chain links TRBV6-1 with TRBJ2-5; D is uncertain. Trimming removed 6 bases at V and 11 bases at J, with 10 bases between. The germline gives CDR1 MNHNS, CDR2 SASEGT. The length of the CDR3 is 10 residues. This CDR3 is CASRFVEQYF. Here the CDR3 DNA reads TGTGCCAGCAGGTTTGTGGAGCAGTACTTC.

The J gene is TRBJ2-7, the V gene TRBV10-3, with 10 positions matching TRBD2. The CDR3 has 15 residues. Germline trimming cut 2 bases from V and 2 bases from J; bases unmatched to any gene: 3. Germline values: CDR1 ENHRY, CDR2 SYGVKD. The CDR3 DNA follows: TGTGCCATCAGTGAGACTACTAGCGGGACCTACGAGCAGTACTTC. Its translation: CAISETTSGTYEQYF.